The clone carrying this T cell receptor beta chain showed up many times. One entry per CDR3 protein, called by TCRdb with MiXCR from the reads. This sample has some 180,000 distinct CDR3 sequences, with 8% to 10% found just once. This record belongs to a study of T cell repertoires in cytomegalovirus infection. Sequenced: PBMCs. The receptor comes from a human donor in good health (CMV status not recorded). Some clones in this sample may be carry-over from other donors' samples.

The CDR3 region is CASSLGEKLFF. CDR3 nucleotides: TGTGCCAGCAGTTTAGGAGAAAAACTGTTTTTT. The rearrangement links TRBV12-3 or TRBV12-4 to TRBJ1-4; D unclear. The CDR3 contains 11 residues. V lost 1 base to trimming and J lost 8 bases, with 2 bases between them.